The entry below gives a single T cell receptor beta chain sequence along with its context. This specimen belongs to a study of T cells in Graves' hyperthyroidism and ophthalmopathy. Researchers amplified the TCR beta CDR3 regions from RNA transcripts. Researchers ran a first-round RT-PCR on the TCR CDR3 using the HTBI primer set. TCRdb re-called the multiplex PCR reads through MiXCR, storing one row per CDR3 protein. The table records approximately 520,000 distinct CDR3 sequences, less than 25% of them present only once. Per the germline V gene, CDR1 is MNHNS and CDR2 is SASEGT. CDR3 length: 13 amino acids.

The specimen was blood. The rearrangement uses TRBV6-1 and TRBJ1-5, with D uncertain. The clonotype originates from a man aged 18 to 29 with Graves' hyperthyroidism. The CDR3 DNA is TGTGCAAGCGGGTCCTTCTCCAATCAGCCCCAGCATTTT. Translating it yields CASGSFSNQPQHF.